The present TCR beta chain was sequenced within a study of cytomegalovirus exposure and HLA in healthy donors. Only in-frame clones appear in the TCRdb table, and some are missing; sequencing was by immunoSEQ multiplex PCR. The table lists 300,000 to 350,000 clones, around 90% of them singletons, with around 0.96% in the top ten. The germline V gene has CDR1 SQVTM and CDR2 ANQGSEA. V was clipped by 4 bases and J by 5 bases, with 8 bases between them. This CDR3 is built from 11 residues. The study, taken as a whole, reports: Associated with cytomegalovirus, according to the listing, were around 160 TCR beta chains.

With respect to this clone: Its antigen is not identified.

The source material was PBMCs. The V call is TRBV29-1, the J call TRBJ2-5; D is possibly TRBD2 (5 bases). The TCR was taken from a man aged 25 to 45 in good health and CMV-seronegative. CDR3 amino acids: CSVAPGETQYF. In DNA, the CDR3 is TGCAGCGTTGCCCCGGGGGAGACCCAGTACTTC. The full variable domain, in which reference TRBV29-1 and TRBJ2-5 provide the parts outside the CDR3, is SAVISQKPSRDICQRGTSLTIQCQVDSQVTMMFWYRQQPGQSLTLIATANQGSEATYESGFVIDKFPISRPNLTFSTLTVSNMSPEDSSIYLCSVAPGETQYFGPGTRLLVL.